Here is one TCR beta chain with its context. Produced via immunoSEQ multiplex PCR; TCRdb's table is partial and in-frame only. This sample has some 530,000 clones, with roughly nine tenths found just once. The data derive from a study of blood T cell repertoires in COVID-19. As for the study in general: COVID-19 samples collected from the United States, Italy and Spain covered acute and convalescent phases.

The CDR3 length is 16 residues. V lost 1 base, J lost 7 bases, and 7 bases stayed unmatched. Germline V gene sequence: CDR1 SGHVS, CDR2 FQNEAQ. The chain joins TRBV7-8 to TRBJ1-1; 12 positions match TRBD1. Sample: PBMCs or T cells enriched from blood (not recorded which). This receptor was taken from a woman aged 60 to 75 who had recovered from COVID-19. CDR3 sequence: CASSLGPGQGAIEAFF. The CDR3 nucleotides read TGTGCCAGCAGCTTAGGTCCGGGACAGGGGGCTATTGAAGCTTTCTTT.